The clone carrying this TCR beta chain has a handful of counts. Antigen unknown. CD45RO/CCR7/CD25/CD127/CD95/CD27 staining was used to isolate CD4+ naive, central memory, regulatory and stem cell-like memory cells by sorting. Each population that was sorted was more than 95% pure. The germline gives CDR1 KGHSH, CDR2 LQKENI. J was trimmed by 1 base and V by 3 bases; bases with no gene match: 9. This CDR3 spans 18 amino acids. The study reverse transcribed the entire isolated RNA, so it sequenced expressed TCRB transcripts. Profiled with immunoSEQ multiplex PCR; TCRdb holds only in-frame clones, not every one. The data contain 680,000 or so clones, about 16% of them seen just once; the ten biggest clones take up roughly 0.098%. These data come from a study of beta chain features in type 1 diabetes. Notes on the study in general: Compared to healthy donors, patients appeared to have naive, central memory and Treg TCRB repertoires that were more alike.

The TCR comes from a man between 18 and 35 years old in good health. The specimen was naive CD4+ T cells from blood. V gene TRBV18 combines with J gene TRBJ2-3, with TRBD2 identical over 11 bases. The DNA for the CDR3 is TGTGCCAGCTCACCGTCGACTAGCGGGGAGCCCGGCACAGATACGCAGTATTTT. Its protein product is CASSPSTSGEPGTDTQYF.